This TCR beta chain was recovered during a study of blood T cell repertoires in COVID-19. In germline, CDR1 is SGDLS, CDR2 YYNGEE. V lost 0 bases and J lost 0; bases outside the gene matches: 2. The CDR3 consists of 16 residues. In the original workflow: From reference gene primer amplification, estimates of nucleated cell counts were derived. TCRdb keeps only in-frame clones here, not all; method: immunoSEQ multiplex PCR. V, J and clone size derive from that table, while D and trimming were established from the DNA sequence. The sample shows about 150,000 clones, 80% of them seen only once. The sequence came from a man aged 55-75 years with acute or convalescent COVID-19. The chain has TRBV9 and TRBJ2-2; TRBD1 agrees at 7 bases. What was sequenced was peripheral blood. The CDR3 is CASSVAGTANTGELFF. The CDR3, as DNA: TGTGCCAGCAGCGTAGCGGGGACAGCGAACACCGGGGAGCTGTTTTTT.